This TCR beta chain was profiled in a study of T-cell reconstitution after alpha-beta-depleted transplantation in children. V lost 5 bases, J lost 2 bases, and 15 bases lay in between. This CDR3 spans 15 amino acids. Germline CDR1 reads LGHDT; CDR2 reads YNNKEL (reference sequence). A TCRbeta library incorporating unique molecular identifiers was prepared. MiXCR, run by TCRdb on the PCR reads, gives a single entry per CDR3 protein. The sample includes about 440,000 distinct CDR3 sequences, over 40% of them seen just once. Study results and caveats: High day-60 TCRbeta diversity in some patients came from surviving recipient T cells and thymic progenitors. T-cell counts and diversity at one year following transplant were attributed mainly to newly produced T cells. Several hundred expanded graft clones reportedly gave rise to the alpha-beta T cells present about two months after transplant.

Notes on this clonotype: No antigen is known for it.

This clonotype originated in a girl aged 2 to 9 with aplastic anemia, due to receive a stem cell transplant. The input for sequencing was PBMCs, taken before TCRalphabeta/CD19-depleted stem cell transplant. The chain employs TRBV3-1 and TRBJ1-1, with D possibly matching TRBD1 (5 bases). CDR3: CASSNQGYPNTEAFF. As DNA, the CDR3 is TGTGCCAGCAGCAACCAGGGTTACCCAAACACTGAAGCTTTCTTT.